This TCR beta chain was observed in a study of OX40 agonist ivuxolimab in advanced cancers. A note on the overall study: Ivuxolimab was an agonistic, fully human IgG2 monoclonal antibody directed against OX40 (CD134), a costimulatory receptor. Intravenous ivuxolimab was administered to patients every 2 weeks at six dose levels: 0.01, 0.1, 0.3, 1.5, 3 and 10 mg/kg. Among the approximately 50 dose-escalation patients, around 19 had hepatocellular carcinoma, roughly 15 melanoma, 9 renal cell carcinoma and 9 head and neck cancer. In the dose-escalation cohort, 65% to 90% of patients were male, and the mean age was roughly 60 years, with a range of about 23 to 90. Prior anti-PD-1, anti-PD-L1 or anti-CTLA-4 therapy was permitted, and checkpoint inhibitors had been received by less than 45% of dose-escalation patients. Partial responses were achieved by three dose-escalation patients, of whom one had hepatocellular carcinoma and two had cutaneous melanoma. Peripheral TCRbeta sequencing was intended to test whether TCR sequence diversity was altered and clonal T-cell expansion was caused by ivuxolimab. The paper reports the monotherapy dose-escalation portion (N of about 50 patients) of the phase I ivuxolimab trial.

Patients with autoimmune disease history or receiving systemic immunosuppression were excluded from the trial. In every dose cohort, peripheral blood was drawn for TCR sequencing at baseline, cycle 4 day 1, and cycle 7 day 1. Samples came from an open-label, multicenter, first-in-human phase I dose-escalation trial of ivuxolimab. The trial enrolled adults with locally advanced or metastatic head and neck squamous cell, hepatocellular, melanoma or renal cell carcinoma. Before TCR sequencing, CD4+ T cells and CD8+ T cells were sorted from peripheral blood as separate populations. Genomic DNA was isolated from the sorted cells so that the TCRbeta CDR3 region could be sequenced. The immunoSEQ Assay was used for sequencing of TCRbeta CDR3 regions. This is the immuneACCESS table as TCRdb keeps it, with only in-frame sequences that have V and J called. A part of the clones is gone; compared with another copy, unresolved V genes explain less than half, and the rest is unexplained. For this sample the table gives roughly 50,000 clones, of which over 90% were detected only once. Over 6.5% of the sample rests with the top ten.

About this clone itself: Its antigen has not been determined. It has no much larger one-base neighbor in the sample; base qualities were not kept.

V lost 0 bases and J lost 4 bases; the stretch between them is 11 bases long. From the cysteine up to the phenylalanine, the CDR3 has a length of 15 residues. Only the CDR3 DNA is retained, 45 bases long and in frame from the first base. CDR1 and CDR2, looked up from the germline V gene, are SGHDT and YYEEEE. The paper as a whole reports these results and caveats: After ivuxolimab, expanded clones were on average more numerous among CD8+ T cells than among CD4+ T cells. Partial responders in the 0.1-3.0 mg/kg groups had among the lowest normalized peripheral clonal expansion, especially among CD8+ T cells. Antigen specificity was not determined for the clonally expanded peripheral T cells. Low levels of normalized T-cell clonal expansion were also seen in some patients who did not respond. At doses of 0.1 to 3.0 mg/kg, clonal expansion of both CD4+ and CD8+ T cells in blood was seen between baseline and week 6.

This clonotype originated in an adult with an advanced solid tumor such as melanoma, head and neck, liver or kidney cancer. The rearranged segments are TRBV5-6 and TRBJ2-1; the D gene identity is not certain. The sample consisted of CD4+ or CD8+ T cells sorted from blood, taken in a trial of the OX40 agonist ivuxolimab. The CDR3 loop reads CASSLDWPDYNEQFF. DNA sequence: TGTGCCAGCAGCTTGGACTGGCCAGATTACAATGAGCAGTTCTTC.